Listed here are 27 T cell receptor beta chains from one sample, sequenced in a study of cytomegalovirus exposure and HLA in healthy donors. The PCR employed 60 Vbeta primers together with 13 Jbeta primers. Assay used: immunoSEQ multiplex PCR; TCRdb lists only in-frame clones, some missing. The sample has around 100,000 clones, approximately 76% seen once. The specimen sequenced was PBMCs. The receptors were sampled from a woman under 30 in good health and CMV-seropositive.

The chain couples TRBV28 to TRBJ2-7; 10 positions agree with TRBD2. The CDR3 spans 14 residues. The V and J ends lost 3 bases and 4 bases, in that order; junction bases with no gene match: 3. Germline CDR1 is MDHEN and CDR2 is SYDVKM. CDR3: CASSLASGSYEQYF. CDR3 coding DNA: TGTGCCAGCAGTTTGGCTAGCGGGAGTTACGAGCAGTACTTC.

The rearrangement uses TRBV9 and TRBJ1-3; 7 bases agree with TRBD1. The CDR3 spans 15 residues. J was trimmed by 0 bases and V by 3 bases; bases with no gene match: 3. Germline V CDR1 and CDR2: SGDLS, YYNGEE. The CDR3 DNA reads TGTGCCAGCAGCGCCAGACAGGGCTCTGGAAACACCATATATTTT. Translating it yields CASSARQGSGNTIYF.

The count of this clone is one. The chain uses TRBV2 and TRBJ2-7; weak D call: TRBD1 (6 bases). This CDR3 is 13 amino acids long. Germline V gene data show CDR1 as SNHLY and CDR2 as FYNNEI. Trimming cost V 6 bases and J 6 bases, with 15 bases left between them. For the CDR3, the DNA is TGTGCCAGCAGGCGCGACCTAGGGGGCGAGCAGTACTTC. It yields the protein CASRRDLGGEQYF.

The chain couples TRBV5-1 to TRBJ1-2; 7 bases map to TRBD1. This CDR3 has 14 amino acids. Trimming cost V 4 bases and J 2 bases; bases outside gene matches: 5. The V gene's germline CDR1 is SGHRS and CDR2 YFSETQ. This CDR3 is CASSAGQINYGYTF. CDR3 nucleotides: TGCGCCAGCAGCGCGGGACAGATCAACTATGGCTACACCTTC.

This clone has a handful of counts. The V call is TRBV5-6, the J call TRBJ1-5; tentative D call: TRBD1 (6 bases). The V gene's germline CDR1 is SGHDT and CDR2 YYEEEE. V lost 3 bases, J lost 0 bases, and 10 bases lay in between. The CDR3 contains 15 residues. CDR3: CASSWGQLSNQPQHF. The CDR3 coding sequence is TGTGCCAGCAGCTGGGGGCAGCTTAGCAATCAGCCCCAGCATTTT.

This clone was detected a few times. The chain uses TRBV2 and TRBJ2-1; 8 bases are a match to TRBD2. Germline CDR1 and CDR2: SNHLY and FYNNEI. This CDR3 comprises 15 residues. Trimming took 8 bases from V and 3 from J; bases not matched to a gene: 9. In DNA form, the CDR3 reads TGTGCCAGCTTGGAGCGGGGGCCTGGCTACAATGAGCAGTTCTTC. Translation: CASLERGPGYNEQFF. The full variable domain, in which reference TRBV2 and TRBJ2-1 provide the parts outside the CDR3, is EPEVTQTPSHQVTQMGQEVILRCVPISNHLYFYWYRQILGQKVEFLVSFYNNEISEKSEIFDDQFSVERPDGSNFTLKIRSTKLEDSAMYFCASLERGPGYNEQFFGPGTRLTVL.

The chain couples TRBV19 to TRBJ2-7, with D possibly being TRBD1 (6 bases). V shed 0 bases and J shed 0 bases, with 9 bases lying between them. Germline values: CDR1 LNHDA, CDR2 SQIVND (reference sequence). There are 15 residues in the CDR3. CDR3 sequence: CASSIEAGDSYEQYF. The CDR3 nucleotides are TGTGCCAGTAGTATAGAGGCAGGGGACTCCTACGAGCAGTACTTC.

This chain links TRBV5-1 with TRBJ1-2; 10 bases map to TRBD1. From germline, CDR1 is SGHRS and CDR2 YFSETQ. V shed 3 bases and J 0 bases; nucleotides not matched to a gene: 8. There are 17 residues in the CDR3. The CDR3 loop reads CASSSGGTGAANYGYTF. CDR3 coding DNA: TGCGCCAGCAGCTCGGGGGGGACAGGGGCGGCTAACTATGGCTACACCTTC.

This chain links TRBV7-3 with TRBJ2-6, with a possible D match to TRBD1 (6 bases). CDR1 is SGHTA and CDR2 is FQGTGA in the germline V gene. V was trimmed by 4 bases and J by 0 bases, leaving 13 bases between them. The CDR3 is 17 residues long. CDR3 sequence reads: CASSSDRPGSGANVLTF. CDR3 in DNA: TGTGCCAGCAGCTCAGACAGGCCGGGCTCTGGGGCCAACGTCCTGACTTTC.

The chain combines TRBV6-1 with TRBJ2-1; 12 bases match TRBD2. This CDR3 spans 16 amino acids. The ends lost 1 base at V and 7 bases at J; junction bases unmatched: 5. Per germline, CDR1 MNHNS and CDR2 SASEGT. The CDR3 protein is CASSEEGLAGLNEQFF. The CDR3 coding sequence is TGTGCCAGCAGTGAAGAAGGACTAGCGGGATTGAATGAGCAGTTCTTC.

V is TRBV7-8 and J is TRBJ1-5, with D unclear. This CDR3 has 14 amino acids. The germline CDR1 and CDR2 sequences are SGHVS and FQNEAQ. V shed 5 bases and J shed 0 bases, with 8 bases lying between them. This CDR3 reads CASSREVSNQPQHF. In nucleotides, the CDR3 is TGTGCCAGCAGCCGCGAAGTTAGCAATCAGCCCCAGCATTTT.

The V gene is TRBV5-1, the J gene TRBJ2-5, with TRBD1 as a possible D gene (6 bases). There are 14 residues in the CDR3. V lost 0 bases and J 4 bases, leaving 10 bases between the germline ends. Looked up from germline, CDR1 is SGHRS and CDR2 is YFSETQ. The CDR3 DNA reads TGCGCCAGCAGCTTGGTAGCAGGGGTAGAGACCCAGTACTTC. Translated: CASSLVAGVETQYF. The complete variable domain, with remaining parts taken from reference TRBV5-1 and TRBJ2-5, reads KAGVTQTPRYLIKTRGQQVTLSCSPISGHRSVSWYQQTPGQGLQFLFEYFSETQRNKGNFPGRFSGRQFSNSRSEMNVSTLELGDSALYLCASSLVAGVETQYFGPGTRLLVL.

This chain links TRBV5-1 with TRBJ1-1, with 7 positions matching TRBD1. J was trimmed by 7 bases and V by 0 bases; bases with no gene match: 3. CDR3 length equals 13 residues. Germline CDR1 is SGHRS and CDR2 is YFSETQ. CDR3 residues: CASSLETGDEAFF. CDR3 bases: TGCGCCAGCAGCTTGGAAACAGGGGATGAAGCTTTCTTT.

This chain connects TRBV7-2 to TRBJ2-2, with no clear D. Trimming removed 7 bases from V and 5 bases from J, with 8 bases in between. There are 12 residues in the CDR3. Germline assignment: CDR1 SGHTA and CDR2 FQGNSA. CDR3 in amino acids: CASIRGTGELFF. CDR3 nucleotides: TGTGCCAGCATCCGAGGAACCGGGGAGCTGTTTTTT.

The chain carries TRBV11-2 and TRBJ2-1, with D tentatively TRBD2 (5 bases). Germline loops: CDR1 SGHAT, CDR2 FQNNGV. The CDR3 loop spans 15 amino acids. The V end lost 4 bases, the J end lost 0 bases, and 10 bases lay between the germline ends. The DNA of the CDR3 is TGTGCCAGCAGCTCCAGTGGGAGCTCCTACAATGAGCAGTTCTTC. Residues: CASSSSGSSYNEQFF. The full variable domain, its missing parts supplied by reference TRBV11-2 and TRBJ2-1, is EAGVAQSPRYKIIEKRQSVAFWCNPISGHATLYWYQQILGQGPKLLIQFQNNGVVDDSQLPKDRFSAERLKGVDSTLKIQPAKLEDSAVYLCASSSSGSSYNEQFFGPGTRLTVL.

The rearrangement uses TRBV19 and TRBJ2-1; D is possibly TRBD1 (6 bases). V was shortened by 4 bases and J by 0 bases, with 13 bases between the two germline ends. The CDR3 is 16 amino acids. CDR1 and CDR2 (germline): LNHDA, SQIVND (reference sequence). The CDR3 protein is CASSSPTGSSYNEQFF. The DNA for the CDR3 is TGTGCCAGTAGTAGCCCTACAGGGAGCTCCTACAATGAGCAGTTCTTC.

The gene calls are TRBV4-2 and TRBJ1-1, with D uncertain. The CDR3 totals 16 residues. CDR1 and CDR2 (germline): LGHNA, YNFKEQ. Deletions cut 0 bases from V and 2 bases from J, with 13 bases between. The CDR3 is CASSQEGGRINTEAFF. The CDR3, as DNA: TGTGCCAGCAGCCAAGAAGGTGGCAGGATAAACACTGAAGCTTTCTTT.

CDR3 protein: CASTKGVWANEQFF. CDR3 nucleotides: TGTGCCAGCACCAAGGGAGTTTGGGCCAATGAGCAGTTCTTC. The V and J genes are TRBV7-6 and TRBJ2-1; a possible D gene is TRBD2 (5 bases). The CDR3 is 14 residues long. CDR1 SGHVS and CDR2 FNYEAQ come from the germline V gene. Trimming removed 7 bases at V and 6 bases at J, with 16 bases between.

The rearrangement joins TRBV5-1 to TRBJ1-1; tentatively, D is TRBD1 (6 bases). The CDR3 covers 13 residues. CDR1 SGHRS and CDR2 YFSETQ come from the germline V gene. The germline V and J ends were trimmed by 4 bases and 1 base, with 8 bases remaining between them. The CDR3 region has the DNA TGCGCCAGCAGCGTGGGACAGAACACTGAAGCTTTCTTT. The encoded protein is CASSVGQNTEAFF.

The gene calls are TRBV9 and TRBJ2-1; the match to TRBD1 covers 8 bases. Per the germline V gene, CDR1 is SGDLS and CDR2 is YYNGEE. With 4 bases clipped from V and 2 bases from J, the junction kept 5 bases outside the gene matches. This CDR3 contains 15 residues. CDR3 loop: CASSLKQGAYNEQFF. In nucleotides, the CDR3 is TGTGCCAGCAGCCTAAAACAGGGGGCCTACAATGAGCAGTTCTTC.

J is TRBJ2-7 and V is TRBV4-2; possible D gene TRBD2, 6 bases. V was shortened by 0 bases and J by 0 bases, with 12 bases between the two germline ends. This CDR3 comprises 16 residues. In germline, CDR1 is LGHNA, CDR2 YNFKEQ. CDR3 nucleotide sequence: TGTGCCAGCAGCCAAGATCCTGGCGGGGCCTCCTACGAGCAGTACTTC. Translated: CASSQDPGGASYEQYF.

The chain employs TRBV6-5 and TRBJ2-1; TRBD1 might be the D (5 bases). This CDR3 has 15 residues. CDR1 MNHEY and CDR2 SVGAGI come from the germline V gene. Trimming stripped 2 bases from V and 5 bases from J, with 13 bases between. CDR3 region: CASSYIRGSHNEQFF. The CDR3 region has the DNA TGTGCCAGCAGTTACATAAGGGGATCCCACAATGAGCAGTTCTTC.

The chain has TRBV30 and TRBJ1-1, with 11 bases that match TRBD1. The CDR3 contains 14 residues. With 2 bases clipped from V and 4 bases from J, the junction kept 3 bases outside the gene matches. Germline CDR1 GTSNPN, CDR2 SVGIG (reference sequence). This CDR3 is CAWSPGTGGTEAFF. CDR3 sequence (DNA): TGTGCCTGGAGTCCCGGGACAGGGGGCACTGAAGCTTTCTTT.

The gene calls are TRBV30 and TRBJ1-5, with 7 bases that match TRBD1. Trimming at V came to 5 bases and at J to 6 bases, leaving 7 bases not matched to a gene. The germline V gene encodes CDR1 GTSNPN and CDR2 SVGIG (reference sequence). This CDR3 has 13 residues. CDR3: CAWDRESGQPQHF. The CDR3 DNA follows: TGTGCCTGGGACAGGGAATCAGGTCAGCCCCAGCATTTT.

This clone has just one count. V is TRBV10-3 and J is TRBJ2-2; maybe TRBD1 (5 bases). Germline V lookup: CDR1 ENHRY, CDR2 SYGVKD. V was cut by 7 bases and J by 0 bases, with 9 bases left in between. The CDR3 runs 14 residues. The CDR3 loop reads CAITTVPNTGELFF. CDR3 coding DNA: TGTGCCATCACGACAGTCCCGAACACCGGGGAGCTGTTTTTT.

The gene calls are TRBV14 and TRBJ2-1; TRBD2 matches 9 bases. V shed 7 bases, J shed 6 bases, and the junction held 4 bases outside the gene matches. The CDR3 loop spans 13 amino acids. CDR1 is SGHDN, CDR2 FVKESK, per germline. As DNA, the CDR3 is TGTGCCAGCACCCGGACTAGCGCCAATGAGCAGTTCTTC. Its translation: CASTRTSANEQFF.

The chain couples TRBV7-3 to TRBJ2-2; D uncertain. There are 15 residues in the CDR3. Trimming removed 5 bases from V and 0 bases from J, with 10 bases in between. CDR1 is SGHTA, CDR2 FQGTGA, per germline. The CDR3 nucleotides read TGTGCCAGCAGCAACGACATAGCGAACACCGGGGAGCTGTTTTTT. It yields the protein CASSNDIANTGELFF.